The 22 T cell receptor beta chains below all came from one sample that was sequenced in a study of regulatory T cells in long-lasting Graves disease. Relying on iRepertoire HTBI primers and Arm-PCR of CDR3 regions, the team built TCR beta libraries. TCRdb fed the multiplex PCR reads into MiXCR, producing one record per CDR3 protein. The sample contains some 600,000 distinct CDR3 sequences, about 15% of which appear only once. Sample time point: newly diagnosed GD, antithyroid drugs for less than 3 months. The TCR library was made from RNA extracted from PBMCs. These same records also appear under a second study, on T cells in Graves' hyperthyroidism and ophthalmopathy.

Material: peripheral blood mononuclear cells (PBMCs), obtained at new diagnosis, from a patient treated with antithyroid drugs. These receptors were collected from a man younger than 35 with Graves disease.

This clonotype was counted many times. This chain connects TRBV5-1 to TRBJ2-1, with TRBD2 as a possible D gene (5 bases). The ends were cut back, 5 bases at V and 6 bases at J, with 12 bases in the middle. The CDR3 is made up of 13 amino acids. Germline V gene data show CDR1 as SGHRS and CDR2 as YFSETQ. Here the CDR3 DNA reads TGCGCCAGCAGAAGCGGTTCCGGCAATGAGCAGTTCTTC. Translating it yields CASRSGSGNEQFF.

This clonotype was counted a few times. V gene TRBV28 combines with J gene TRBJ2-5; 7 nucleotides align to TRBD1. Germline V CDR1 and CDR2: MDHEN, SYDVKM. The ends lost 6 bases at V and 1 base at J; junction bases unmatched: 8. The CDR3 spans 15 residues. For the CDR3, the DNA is TGTGCCAGCAGAAAGTCCGGGACAGCCCAAGAGACCCAGTACTTC. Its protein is CASRKSGTAQETQYF.

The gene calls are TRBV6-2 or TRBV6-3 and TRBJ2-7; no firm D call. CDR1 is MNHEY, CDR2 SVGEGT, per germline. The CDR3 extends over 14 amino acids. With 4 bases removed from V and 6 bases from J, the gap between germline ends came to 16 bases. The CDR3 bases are TGTGCCAGCAGTTCCTACCTCGGGTCTCTCGAGCAGTACTTC. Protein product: CASSSYLGSLEQYF.

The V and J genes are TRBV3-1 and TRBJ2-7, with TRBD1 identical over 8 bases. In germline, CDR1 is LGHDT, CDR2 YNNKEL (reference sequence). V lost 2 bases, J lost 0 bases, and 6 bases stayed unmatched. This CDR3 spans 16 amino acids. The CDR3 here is CASSQRQGRSSYEQYF. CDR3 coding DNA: TGTGCCAGCAGCCAACGACAGGGGCGAAGCTCCTACGAGCAGTACTTC.

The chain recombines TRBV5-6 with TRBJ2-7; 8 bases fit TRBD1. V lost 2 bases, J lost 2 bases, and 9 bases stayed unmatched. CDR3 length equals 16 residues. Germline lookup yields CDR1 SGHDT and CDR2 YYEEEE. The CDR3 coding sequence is TGTGCCAGCAGCTTACCGCTCCGGGACAGGCCCTACGAGCAGTACTTC. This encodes CASSLPLRDRPYEQYF.

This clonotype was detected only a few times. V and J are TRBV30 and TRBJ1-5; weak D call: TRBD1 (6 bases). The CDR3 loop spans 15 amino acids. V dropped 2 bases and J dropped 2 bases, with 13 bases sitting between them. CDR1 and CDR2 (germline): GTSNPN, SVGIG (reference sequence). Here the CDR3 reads CAWSIGGPGNQPQHF. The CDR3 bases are TGTGCCTGGAGTATCGGGGGGCCGGGCAATCAGCCCCAGCATTTT.

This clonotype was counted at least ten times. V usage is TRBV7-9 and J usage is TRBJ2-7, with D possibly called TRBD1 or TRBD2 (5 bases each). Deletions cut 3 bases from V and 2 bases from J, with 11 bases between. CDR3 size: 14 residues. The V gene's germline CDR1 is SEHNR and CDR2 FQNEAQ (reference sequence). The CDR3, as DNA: TGTGCCAGCAGCTTTGGGGGACGTCCCTACGAGCAGTACTTC. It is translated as CASSFGGRPYEQYF.

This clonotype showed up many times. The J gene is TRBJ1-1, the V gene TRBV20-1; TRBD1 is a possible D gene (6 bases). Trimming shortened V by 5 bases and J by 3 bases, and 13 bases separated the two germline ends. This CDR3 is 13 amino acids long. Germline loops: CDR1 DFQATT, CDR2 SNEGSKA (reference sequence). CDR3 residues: CSALPTGYTEAFF. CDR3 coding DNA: TGCAGTGCTCTCCCCACAGGGTACACTGAAGCTTTCTTT.

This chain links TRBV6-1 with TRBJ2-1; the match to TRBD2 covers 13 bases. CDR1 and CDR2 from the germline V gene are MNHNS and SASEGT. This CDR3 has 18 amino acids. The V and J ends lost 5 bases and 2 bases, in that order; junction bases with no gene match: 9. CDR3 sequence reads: CASSRNRLAGGPYNEQFF. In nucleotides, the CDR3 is TGTGCCAGCAGTCGCAACAGACTAGCGGGAGGCCCCTACAATGAGCAGTTCTTC.

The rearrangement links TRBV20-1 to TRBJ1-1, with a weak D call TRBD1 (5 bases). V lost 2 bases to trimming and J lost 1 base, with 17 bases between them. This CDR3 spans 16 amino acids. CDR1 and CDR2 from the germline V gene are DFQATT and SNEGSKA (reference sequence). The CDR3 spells CSARTAVGGRNTEAFF. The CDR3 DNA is TGCAGTGCTAGAACAGCGGTTGGGGGGAGGAACACTGAAGCTTTCTTT.

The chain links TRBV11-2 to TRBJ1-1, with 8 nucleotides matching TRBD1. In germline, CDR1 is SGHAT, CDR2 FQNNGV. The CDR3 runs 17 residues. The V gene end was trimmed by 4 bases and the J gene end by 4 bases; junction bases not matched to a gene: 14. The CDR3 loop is CASSSFGQGGLSTEAFF. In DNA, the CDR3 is TGTGCCAGCAGCTCCTTCGGACAGGGCGGTTTGAGCACTGAAGCTTTCTTT.

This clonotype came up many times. CDR3 coding DNA: TGTGCCAGCAGTTCAAGGACAGGGGGAGTTCTGCCCCAGCATTTT. This translates into CASSSRTGGVLPQHF. The chain is built from TRBV28 and TRBJ1-5; TRBD1 aligns across 10 bases. This CDR3 has 15 residues. Germline values: CDR1 MDHEN, CDR2 SYDVKM. V dropped 4 bases and J dropped 9; count of bases not matched to a gene: 9.

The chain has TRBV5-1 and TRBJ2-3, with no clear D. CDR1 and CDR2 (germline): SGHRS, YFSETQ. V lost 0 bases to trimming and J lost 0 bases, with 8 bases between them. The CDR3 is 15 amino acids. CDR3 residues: CASSLGRASTDTQYF. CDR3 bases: TGCGCCAGCAGCTTGGGGAGAGCGAGCACAGATACGCAGTATTTT.

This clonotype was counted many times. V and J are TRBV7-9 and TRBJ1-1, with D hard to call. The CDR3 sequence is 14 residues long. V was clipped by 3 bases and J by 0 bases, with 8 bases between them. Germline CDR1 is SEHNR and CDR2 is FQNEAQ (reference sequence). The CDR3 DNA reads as TGTGCCAGCAGCTTTTTCTCCATGAACACTGAAGCTTTCTTT. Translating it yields CASSFFSMNTEAFF.

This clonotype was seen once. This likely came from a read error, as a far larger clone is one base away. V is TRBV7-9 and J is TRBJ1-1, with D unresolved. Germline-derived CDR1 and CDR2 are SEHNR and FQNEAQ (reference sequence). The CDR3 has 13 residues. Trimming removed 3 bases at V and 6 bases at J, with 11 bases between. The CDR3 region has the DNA TGTGCCAGCAGCTTCGGGCATCCGGCTGAAGCTTTCTTT. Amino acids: CASSFGHPAEAFF.

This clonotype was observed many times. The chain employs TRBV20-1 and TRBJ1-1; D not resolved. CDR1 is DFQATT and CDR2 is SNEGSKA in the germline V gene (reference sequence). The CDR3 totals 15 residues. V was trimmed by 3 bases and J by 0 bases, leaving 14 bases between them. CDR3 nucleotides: TGCAGTGCTAGGAGCCCGGGAGGAATGAACACTGAAGCTTTCTTT. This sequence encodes CSARSPGGMNTEAFF.

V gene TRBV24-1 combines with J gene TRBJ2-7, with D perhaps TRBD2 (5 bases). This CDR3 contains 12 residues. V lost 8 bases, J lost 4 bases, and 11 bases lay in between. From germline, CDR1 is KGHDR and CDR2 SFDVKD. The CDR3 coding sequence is TGTGCCACCACCTCAGGACTTTACGAGCAGTACTTC. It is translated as CATTSGLYEQYF.

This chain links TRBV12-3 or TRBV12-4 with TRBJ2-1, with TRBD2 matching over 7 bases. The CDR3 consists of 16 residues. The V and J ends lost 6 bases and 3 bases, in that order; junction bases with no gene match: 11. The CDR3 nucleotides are TGTGCCAGCAGCCCCTCCCGCGCGGGAGACTACAATGAGCAGTTCTTC. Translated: CASSPSRAGDYNEQFF.

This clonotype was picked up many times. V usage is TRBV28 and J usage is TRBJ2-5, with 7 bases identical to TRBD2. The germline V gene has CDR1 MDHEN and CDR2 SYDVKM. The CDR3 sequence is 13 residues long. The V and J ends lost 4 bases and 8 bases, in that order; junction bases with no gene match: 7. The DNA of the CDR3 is TGTGCCAGCAGTTCGGGACTACCCGGCACCCAGTACTTC. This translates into CASSSGLPGTQYF.

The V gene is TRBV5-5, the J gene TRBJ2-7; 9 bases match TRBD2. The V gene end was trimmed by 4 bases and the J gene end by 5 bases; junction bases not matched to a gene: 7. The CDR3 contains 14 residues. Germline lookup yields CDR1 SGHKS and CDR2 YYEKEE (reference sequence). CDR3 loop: CASSHRTSENEQYF. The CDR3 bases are TGTGCCAGCAGCCATCGGACTAGCGAAAACGAGCAGTACTTC.

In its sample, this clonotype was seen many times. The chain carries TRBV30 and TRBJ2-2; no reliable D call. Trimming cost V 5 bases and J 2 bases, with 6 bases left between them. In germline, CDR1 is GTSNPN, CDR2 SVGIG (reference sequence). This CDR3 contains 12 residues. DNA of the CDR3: TGTGCCTGGGGAGAAAACACCGGGGAGCTGTTTTTT. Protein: CAWGENTGELFF.

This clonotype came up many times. The CDR3 spells CASSEKVSMNTEAFF. The CDR3 DNA follows: TGTGCCAGCAGTGAAAAGGTTTCCATGAACACTGAAGCTTTCTTT. The rearrangement uses TRBV2 and TRBJ1-1; no clear D gene. Germline assignment: CDR1 SNHLY and CDR2 FYNNEI. With 2 bases removed from V and 0 bases from J, the gap between germline ends came to 10 bases. CDR3 size: 15 residues.